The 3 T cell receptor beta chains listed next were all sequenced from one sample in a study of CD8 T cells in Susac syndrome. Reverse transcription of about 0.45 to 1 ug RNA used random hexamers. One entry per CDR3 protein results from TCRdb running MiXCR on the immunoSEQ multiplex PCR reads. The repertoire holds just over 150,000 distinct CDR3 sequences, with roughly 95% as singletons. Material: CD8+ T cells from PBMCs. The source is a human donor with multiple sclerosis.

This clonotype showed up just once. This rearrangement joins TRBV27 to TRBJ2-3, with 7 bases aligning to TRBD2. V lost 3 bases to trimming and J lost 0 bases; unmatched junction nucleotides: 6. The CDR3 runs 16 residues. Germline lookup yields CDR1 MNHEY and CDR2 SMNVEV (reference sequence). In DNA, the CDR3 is TGTGCCAGCAGTTTCCCGGCTAGCGGAAGCACAGATACGCAGTATTTT. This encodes CASSFPASGSTDTQYF.

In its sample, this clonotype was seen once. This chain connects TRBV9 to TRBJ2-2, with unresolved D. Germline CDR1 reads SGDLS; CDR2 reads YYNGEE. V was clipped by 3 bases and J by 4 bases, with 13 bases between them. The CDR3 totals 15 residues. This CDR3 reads CASSAFSLSTGELFF. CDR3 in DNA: TGTGCCAGCAGCGCCTTCTCTCTCTCCACCGGGGAGCTGTTTTTT. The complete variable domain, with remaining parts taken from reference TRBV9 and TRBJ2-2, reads DSGVTQTPKHLITATGQRVTLRCSPRSGDLSVYWYQQSLDQGLQFLIQYYNGEERAKGNILERFSAQQFPDLHSELNLSSLELGDSALYFCASSAFSLSTGELFFGEGSRLTVL.

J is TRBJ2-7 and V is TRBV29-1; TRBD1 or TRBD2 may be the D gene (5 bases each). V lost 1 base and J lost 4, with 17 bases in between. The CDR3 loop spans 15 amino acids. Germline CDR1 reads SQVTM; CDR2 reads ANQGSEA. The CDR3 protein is CSVEGGTQPPYEQYF. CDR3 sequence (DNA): TGCAGCGTTGAAGGTGGGACGCAGCCCCCATACGAGCAGTACTTC.